This is a list of T cell receptor beta chains from one sample in a study of cytomegalovirus exposure and HLA in healthy donors. The repertoire was sequenced with immunoSEQ multiplex PCR; TCRdb's copy has only in-frame clones and lacks some. The sample lists approximately 120,000 clones, around 76% occurring once. Sample: PBMCs. The source of these receptors is a woman aged 55-69 years in good health and CMV-seropositive. Each CDR3 is given with its conserved first and last residue. The D gene is left open where the match is weak. Size values are once, few and many counts, or a class for expanded clones, and some rows have none.

>-|-|TRBJ2-5|TRBV30
TGTGCCTGGAGGGGCCGGGAGACCCAGTACTTC
CAWRGRETQYF
>-|-|TRBJ2-4|TRBV7-2
TGTGCCAGCAGCCCTCTCAAACGGGGATTTCAGTACTTC
CASSPLKRGFQYF
>-|-|TRBJ2-7|TRBV19
TGTGCCAGTATCCCCCGAGGCAACCCCTACGAGCAGTACTTC
CASIPRGNPYEQYF
>TRBD1|-|TRBJ2-6|TRBV7-8
TGTGCCAGCAGCTCCCGGGGCGACAGGGGTTTCAGGGCCAACGTCCTGACTTTC
CASSSRGDRGFRANVLTF
>TRBD1|-|TRBJ1-2|TRBV11-2
TGTGCCAGCACCCCGGGACAGGGGATTTATGGCTACACCTTC
CASTPGQGIYGYTF
>-|-|TRBJ2-5|TRBV4-3
TGCGCCAGCAGCCCCCGGAAAACAAGGGGCGAGACCCAGTACTTC
CASSPRKTRGETQYF
>TRBD2|-|TRBJ2-7|TRBV2
TGTGCCAGCACTATCCTAGCGGGAACCTACGAGCAGTACTTC
CASTILAGTYEQYF
>-|-|TRBJ2-1|TRBV11-3
TGTGCCAGCAGCTTAGGATCTAGCAGTAGGTCCTACAATGAGCAGTTCTTC
CASSLGSSSRSYNEQFF
>TRBD1|few|TRBJ1-5|TRBV7-9
TGTGCCAGCAGCTGGGGAGGACAGGGGGGCAATCAGCCCCAGCATTTT
CASSWGGQGGNQPQHF
>TRBD1|once|TRBJ1-2|TRBV29-1
TGCAGCGTCGTTGACAGGGGGATAGGCTACACCTTC
CSVVDRGIGYTF
>-|-|TRBJ2-1|TRBV6-4
TGTGCCAGCAGTATCACTAGAGACTCCTACAATGAGCAGTTCTTC
CASSITRDSYNEQFF
>-|-|TRBJ1-3|TRBV2
TGTGCCAGCAGTGATAGTGGGAGGGGGAGAAGCTCTGGAAACACCATATATTTT
CASSDSGRGRSSGNTIYF
>TRBD2|-|TRBJ2-1|TRBV9
TGTGCCAGCAGCGTAGCCAGCGGGAGGGTCCATGAGCAGTTCTTC
CASSVASGRVHEQFF
>-|-|TRBJ1-1|TRBV4-3
TGCGCCAGCAGCCAAGATTCCAGGGGAGGGACTGAAGCTTTCTTT
CASSQDSRGGTEAFF
>TRBD1|-|TRBJ1-6|TRBV28
TGTGCCAGCAGTTCCCGGACAGGGATCAGTTCACCCCTCCACTTT
CASSSRTGISSPLHF